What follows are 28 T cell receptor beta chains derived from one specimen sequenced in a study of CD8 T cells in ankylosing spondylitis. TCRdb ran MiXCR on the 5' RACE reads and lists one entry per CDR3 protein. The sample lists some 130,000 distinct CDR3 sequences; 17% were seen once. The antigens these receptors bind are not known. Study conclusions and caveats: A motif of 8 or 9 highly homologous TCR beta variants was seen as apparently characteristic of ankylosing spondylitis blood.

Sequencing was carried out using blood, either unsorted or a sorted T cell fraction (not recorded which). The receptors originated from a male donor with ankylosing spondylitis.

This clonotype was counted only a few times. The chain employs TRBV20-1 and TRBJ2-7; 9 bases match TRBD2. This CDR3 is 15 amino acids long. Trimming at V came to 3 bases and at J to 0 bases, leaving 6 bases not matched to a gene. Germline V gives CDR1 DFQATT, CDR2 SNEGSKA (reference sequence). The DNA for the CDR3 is TGCAGTGCTAGGTCGCTAGCGGGACTCTCCTACGAGCAGTACTTC. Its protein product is CSARSLAGLSYEQYF.

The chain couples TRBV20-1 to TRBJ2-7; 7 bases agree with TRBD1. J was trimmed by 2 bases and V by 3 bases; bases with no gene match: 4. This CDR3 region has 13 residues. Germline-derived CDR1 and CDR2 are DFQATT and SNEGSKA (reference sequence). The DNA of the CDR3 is TGCAGTGCTAGGACAGGGATCACCTACGAGCAGTACTTC. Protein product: CSARTGITYEQYF.

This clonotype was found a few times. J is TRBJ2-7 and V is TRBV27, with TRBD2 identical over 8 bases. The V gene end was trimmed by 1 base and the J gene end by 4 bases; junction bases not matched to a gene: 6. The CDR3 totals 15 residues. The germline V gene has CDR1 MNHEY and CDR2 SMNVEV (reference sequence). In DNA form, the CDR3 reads TGTGCCAGCAGTTTATTCAGCGGGGGTACTTACGAGCAGTACTTC. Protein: CASSLFSGGTYEQYF.

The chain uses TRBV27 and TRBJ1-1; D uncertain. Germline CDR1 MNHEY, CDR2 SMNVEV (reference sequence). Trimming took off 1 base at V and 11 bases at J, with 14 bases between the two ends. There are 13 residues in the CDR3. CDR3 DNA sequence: TGTGCCAGCAGTTTATATGAGGACGGTTATGCTTTCTTT. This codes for CASSLYEDGYAFF.

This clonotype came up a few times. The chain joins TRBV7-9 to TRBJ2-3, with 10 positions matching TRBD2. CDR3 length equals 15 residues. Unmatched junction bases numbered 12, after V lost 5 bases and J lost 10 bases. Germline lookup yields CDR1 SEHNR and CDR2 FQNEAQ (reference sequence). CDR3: CASSPVGLAAKSQYF. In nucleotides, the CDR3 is TGTGCCAGCAGCCCGGTTGGACTAGCGGCGAAGTCGCAGTATTTT.

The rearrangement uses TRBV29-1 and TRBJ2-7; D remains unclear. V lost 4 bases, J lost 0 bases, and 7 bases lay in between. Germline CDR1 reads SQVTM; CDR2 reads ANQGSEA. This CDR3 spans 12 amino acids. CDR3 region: CSVAWSSYEQYF. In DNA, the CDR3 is TGCAGCGTTGCGTGGAGCTCCTACGAGCAGTACTTC.

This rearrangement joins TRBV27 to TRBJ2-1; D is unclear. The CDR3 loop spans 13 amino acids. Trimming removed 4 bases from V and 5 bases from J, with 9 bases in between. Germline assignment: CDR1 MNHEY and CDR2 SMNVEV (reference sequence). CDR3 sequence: CASSSPPNNEQFF. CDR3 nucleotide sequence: TGTGCCAGCAGTTCCCCACCTAACAATGAGCAGTTCTTC.

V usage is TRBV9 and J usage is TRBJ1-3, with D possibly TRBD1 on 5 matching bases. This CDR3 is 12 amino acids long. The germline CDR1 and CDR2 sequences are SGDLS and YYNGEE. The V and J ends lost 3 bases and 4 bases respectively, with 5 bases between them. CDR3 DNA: TGTGCCAGCAGCGGGACAGGAAACACCATATATTTT. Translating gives CASSGTGNTIYF.

CDR3 nucleotides: TGTGCCAGCAGCCTACGGACAGGGGGCATGAACAATGAGCAGTTCTTC. The encoded protein is CASSLRTGGMNNEQFF. The chain is built from TRBV7-3 and TRBJ2-1; 11 bases map to TRBD1. Germline loops: CDR1 SGHTA, CDR2 FQGTGA. The CDR3 runs to 16 residues. The V and J ends lost 5 bases and 5 bases, in that order; junction bases with no gene match: 8.

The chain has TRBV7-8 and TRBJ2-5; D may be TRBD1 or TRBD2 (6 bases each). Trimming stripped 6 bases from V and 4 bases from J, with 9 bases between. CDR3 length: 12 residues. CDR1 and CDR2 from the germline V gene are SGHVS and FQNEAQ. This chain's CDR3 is CASRGGPETQYF. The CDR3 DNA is TGTGCCAGCAGAGGGGGGCCAGAGACCCAGTACTTC.

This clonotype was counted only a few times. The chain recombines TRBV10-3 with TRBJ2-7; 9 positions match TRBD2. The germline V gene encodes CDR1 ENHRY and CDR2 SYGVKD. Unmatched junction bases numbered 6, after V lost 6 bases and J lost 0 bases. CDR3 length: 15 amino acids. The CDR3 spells CAIRLAGPLSYEQYF. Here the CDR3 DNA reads TGTGCCATCAGGCTAGCGGGGCCCCTCTCCTACGAGCAGTACTTC.

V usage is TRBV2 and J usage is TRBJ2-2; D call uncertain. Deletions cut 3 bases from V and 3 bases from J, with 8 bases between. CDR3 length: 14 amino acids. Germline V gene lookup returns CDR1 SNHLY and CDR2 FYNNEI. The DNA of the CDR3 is TGTGCCAGCAGTGATAGTAGGGACACCGGGGAGCTGTTTTTT. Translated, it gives CASSDSRDTGELFF. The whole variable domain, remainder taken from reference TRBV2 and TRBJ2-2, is EPEVTQTPSHQVTQMGQEVILRCVPISNHLYFYWYRQILGQKVEFLVSFYNNEISEKSEIFDDQFSVERPDGSNFTLKIRSTKLEDSAMYFCASSDSRDTGELFFGEGSRLTVL.

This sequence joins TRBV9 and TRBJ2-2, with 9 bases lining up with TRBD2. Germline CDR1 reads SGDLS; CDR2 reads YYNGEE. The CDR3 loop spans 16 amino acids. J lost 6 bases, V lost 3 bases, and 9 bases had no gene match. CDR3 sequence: CASSAAGGPESGELFF. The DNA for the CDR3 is TGTGCCAGCAGCGCCGCGGGAGGGCCTGAGTCCGGGGAGCTGTTTTTT.

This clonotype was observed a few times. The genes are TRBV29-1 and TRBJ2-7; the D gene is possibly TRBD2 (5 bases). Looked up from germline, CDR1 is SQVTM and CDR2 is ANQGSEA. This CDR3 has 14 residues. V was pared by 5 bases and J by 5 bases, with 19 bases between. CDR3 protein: CSVSGLGSTHEQYF. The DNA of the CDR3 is TGCAGCGTTTCTGGACTCGGGTCAACCCACGAGCAGTACTTC.

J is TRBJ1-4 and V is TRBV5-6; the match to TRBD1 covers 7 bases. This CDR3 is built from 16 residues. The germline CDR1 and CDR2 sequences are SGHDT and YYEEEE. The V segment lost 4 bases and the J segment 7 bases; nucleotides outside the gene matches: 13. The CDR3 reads CASSTRRQGGSEKLFF. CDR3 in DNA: TGTGCCAGCAGCACCCGCCGACAGGGTGGGTCTGAAAAACTGTTTTTT.

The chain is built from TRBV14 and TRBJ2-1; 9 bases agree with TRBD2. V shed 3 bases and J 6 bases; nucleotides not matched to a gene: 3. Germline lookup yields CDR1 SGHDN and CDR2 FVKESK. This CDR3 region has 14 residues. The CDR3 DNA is TGTGCCAGCAGCCAGGCGACTAGCGGCAATGAGCAGTTCTTC. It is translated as CASSQATSGNEQFF.

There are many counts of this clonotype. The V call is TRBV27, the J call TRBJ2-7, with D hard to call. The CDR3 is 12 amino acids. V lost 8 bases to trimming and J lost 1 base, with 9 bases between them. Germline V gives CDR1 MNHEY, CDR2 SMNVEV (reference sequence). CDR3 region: CASGRVSYEQYF. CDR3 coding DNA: TGTGCCAGCGGTAGGGTTTCCTACGAGCAGTACTTC.

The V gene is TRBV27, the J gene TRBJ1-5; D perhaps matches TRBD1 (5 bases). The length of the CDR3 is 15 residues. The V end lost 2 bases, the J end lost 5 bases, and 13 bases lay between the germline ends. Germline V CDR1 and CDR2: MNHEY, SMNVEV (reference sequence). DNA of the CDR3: TGTGCCAGCAGTTTAGTGTTTGTGGGGGATCAGCCCCAGCATTTT. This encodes CASSLVFVGDQPQHF.

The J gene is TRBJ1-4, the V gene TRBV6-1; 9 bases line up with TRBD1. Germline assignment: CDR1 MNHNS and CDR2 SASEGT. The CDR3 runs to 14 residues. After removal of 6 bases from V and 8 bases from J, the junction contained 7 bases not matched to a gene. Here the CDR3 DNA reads TGTGCCAGCAGACCCACAGGGGGCGAAGAAAAACTGTTTTTT. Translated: CASRPTGGEEKLFF.

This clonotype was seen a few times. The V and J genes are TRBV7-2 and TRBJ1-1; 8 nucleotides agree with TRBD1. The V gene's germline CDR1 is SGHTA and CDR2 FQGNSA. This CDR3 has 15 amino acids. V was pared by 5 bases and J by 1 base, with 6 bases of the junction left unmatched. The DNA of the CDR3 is TGTGCCAGCAGCCCCCGGACAGGGAGGAACACTGAAGCTTTCTTT. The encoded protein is CASSPRTGRNTEAFF.

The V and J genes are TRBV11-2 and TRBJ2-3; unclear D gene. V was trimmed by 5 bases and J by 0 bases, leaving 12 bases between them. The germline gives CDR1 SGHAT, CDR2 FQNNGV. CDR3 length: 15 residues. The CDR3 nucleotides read TGTGCCAGCAGCCGGACCCGAAAAAGCACAGATACGCAGTATTTT. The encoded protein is CASSRTRKSTDTQYF.

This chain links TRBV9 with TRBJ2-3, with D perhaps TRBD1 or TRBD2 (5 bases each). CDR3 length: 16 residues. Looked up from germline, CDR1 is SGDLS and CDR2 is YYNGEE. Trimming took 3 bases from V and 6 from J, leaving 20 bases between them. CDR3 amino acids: CASSDHRDPHSDTQYF. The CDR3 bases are TGTGCCAGCAGCGACCACCGGGACCCCCACAGCGATACGCAGTATTTT.

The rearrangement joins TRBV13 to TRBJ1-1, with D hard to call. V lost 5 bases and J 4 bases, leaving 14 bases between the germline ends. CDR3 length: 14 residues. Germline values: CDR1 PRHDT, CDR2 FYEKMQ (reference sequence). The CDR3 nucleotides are TGTGCCAGCAGCCAAAGGAGCAGAGGCACTGAAGCTTTCTTT. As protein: CASSQRSRGTEAFF.

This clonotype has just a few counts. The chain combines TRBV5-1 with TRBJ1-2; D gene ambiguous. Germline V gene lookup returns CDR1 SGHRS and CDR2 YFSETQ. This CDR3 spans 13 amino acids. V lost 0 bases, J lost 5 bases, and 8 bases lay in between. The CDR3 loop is CASSLVSAYGYTF. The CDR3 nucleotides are TGCGCCAGCAGCTTGGTGTCAGCGTATGGCTACACCTTC.

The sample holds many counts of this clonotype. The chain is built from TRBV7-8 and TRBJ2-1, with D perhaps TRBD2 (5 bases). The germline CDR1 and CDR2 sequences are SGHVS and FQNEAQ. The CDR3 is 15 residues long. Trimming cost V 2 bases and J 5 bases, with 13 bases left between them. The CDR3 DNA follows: TGTGCCAGCAGCTTACTGAGCGGTCCCCACAATGAGCAGTTCTTC. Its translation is CASSLLSGPHNEQFF.

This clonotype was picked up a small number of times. CDR3 DNA: TGCAGTGCTAGCCCGAGGAGCTCCTACGAGCAGTACTTC. It is translated as CSASPRSSYEQYF. The chain uses TRBV20-1 and TRBJ2-7; D gene ambiguous. The CDR3 sequence is 13 residues long. Germline V gene sequence: CDR1 DFQATT, CDR2 SNEGSKA (reference sequence). Trimming pared 3 bases from V and 0 bases from J, leaving 9 bases between.

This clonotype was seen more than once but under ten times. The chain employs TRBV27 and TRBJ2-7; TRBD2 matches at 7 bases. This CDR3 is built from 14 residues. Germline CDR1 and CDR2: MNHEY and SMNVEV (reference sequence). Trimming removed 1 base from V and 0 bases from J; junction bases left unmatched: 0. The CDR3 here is CASSLWGGSYEQYF. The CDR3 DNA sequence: TGTGCCAGCAGTTTATGGGGGGGCTCCTACGAGCAGTACTTC.

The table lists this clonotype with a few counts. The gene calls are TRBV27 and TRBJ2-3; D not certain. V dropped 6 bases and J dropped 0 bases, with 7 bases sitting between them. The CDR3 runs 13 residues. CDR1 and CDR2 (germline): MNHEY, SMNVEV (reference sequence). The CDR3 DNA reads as TGTGCCAGCAGACTTACTAGCACAGATACGCAGTATTTT. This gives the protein CASRLTSTDTQYF.